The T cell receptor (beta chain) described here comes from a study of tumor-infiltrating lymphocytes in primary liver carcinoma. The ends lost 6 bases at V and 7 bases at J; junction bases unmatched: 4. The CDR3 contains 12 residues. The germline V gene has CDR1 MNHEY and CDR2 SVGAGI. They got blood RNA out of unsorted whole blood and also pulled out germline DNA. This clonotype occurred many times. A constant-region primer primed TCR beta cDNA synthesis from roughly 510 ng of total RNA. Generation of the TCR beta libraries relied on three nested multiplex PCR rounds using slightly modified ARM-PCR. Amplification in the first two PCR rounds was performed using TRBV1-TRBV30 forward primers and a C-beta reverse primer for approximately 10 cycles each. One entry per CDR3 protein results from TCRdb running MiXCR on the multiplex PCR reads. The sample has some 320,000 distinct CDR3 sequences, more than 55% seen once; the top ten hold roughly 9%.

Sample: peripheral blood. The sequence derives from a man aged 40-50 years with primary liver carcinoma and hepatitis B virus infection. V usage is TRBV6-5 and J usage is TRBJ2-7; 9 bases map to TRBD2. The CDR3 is CASRRGGMEQYF. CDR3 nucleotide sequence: TGTGCCAGCAGGCGGGGGGGAATGGAGCAGTACTTC.